These 20 T cell receptor beta chains were all obtained from the same sample, sequenced in a study of CD8 T cells in ankylosing spondylitis. Each CDR3 protein is one row after TCRdb ran MiXCR on the 5' RACE reads. This table holds 380,000 or so distinct CDR3 sequences, roughly 22% found once. Sequences were obtained from blood, either unsorted or a sorted T cell fraction (not recorded which). All receptors come from a male donor with ankylosing spondylitis or in good health (not recorded which).

This chain uses TRBV7-6 with TRBJ2-3, with D unresolved. CDR1 is SGHVS and CDR2 is FNYEAQ in the germline V gene. CDR3 length: 14 amino acids. Deletions cut 2 bases from V and 2 bases from J, with 8 bases between. The CDR3 loop reads CASSLYSYTDTQYF. DNA of the CDR3: TGTGCCAGCAGCTTATACAGTTACACAGATACGCAGTATTTT.

This clonotype was detected a few times. The CDR3 DNA reads as TGTGCCAGTAGCCTGGGGGCAGGCCAAATTGATGAGCAGTTCTTC. Amino acids: CASSLGAGQIDEQFF. V is TRBV19 and J is TRBJ2-1, with TRBD1 as a possible D gene (6 bases). CDR1 is LNHDA, CDR2 SQIVND, per germline (reference sequence). The V gene lost 6 bases and the J gene lost 8 bases, with 20 bases spanning the gap. The CDR3 length is 15 residues.

This clonotype was seen a handful of times. V gene TRBV30 combines with J gene TRBJ2-3; weak D call: TRBD2 (5 bases). The CDR3 loop spans 14 amino acids. V lost 2 bases and J 3 bases, leaving 12 bases between the germline ends. CDR1 is GTSNPN and CDR2 is SVGIG in the germline V gene (reference sequence). The CDR3 DNA follows: TGTGCCTGGAGTTTCGACTATGTAACAGATACGCAGTATTTT. Its translation is CAWSFDYVTDTQYF.

This clonotype was counted once. The chain combines TRBV4-1 with TRBJ2-5; unclear D gene. In germline, CDR1 is MGHRA, CDR2 YSYEKL. The CDR3 has 13 amino acids. Deletions cut 4 bases from V and 5 bases from J, with 11 bases between. The CDR3 spells CASSLTMQETQYF. The CDR3 coding sequence is TGCGCCAGCAGCCTAACGATGCAGGAGACCCAGTACTTC.

The chain employs TRBV2 and TRBJ2-5; D remains unclear. The length of the CDR3 is 13 residues. Germline V gene lookup returns CDR1 SNHLY and CDR2 FYNNEI. Trimming left V 4 bases short and J 1 base short, with 7 bases between. CDR3 DNA: TGTGCCAGCAGTGTCTATCTCCAAGAGACCCAGTACTTC. Amino acid sequence: CASSVYLQETQYF.

The DNA for the CDR3 is TGTGCCAGCAGCTTAGGCGGGACAGGGGTCTCCTACGAGCAGTACTTC. Protein product: CASSLGGTGVSYEQYF. The chain couples TRBV7-9 to TRBJ2-7; the match to TRBD1 covers 10 bases. Germline V lookup: CDR1 SEHNR, CDR2 FQNEAQ (reference sequence). V gave up 1 base and J gave up 0 bases; unmatched junction bases: 3. This CDR3 contains 16 residues.

This clonotype was seen only a few times. The chain is built from TRBV6-1 and TRBJ1-2; D is unclear. Germline V lookup: CDR1 MNHNS, CDR2 SASEGT. The germline V and J ends were trimmed by 8 bases and 8 bases, with 21 bases remaining between them. There are 14 residues in the CDR3. This chain's CDR3 is CASVPWTEVDGYTF. Here the CDR3 DNA reads TGTGCCAGCGTACCCTGGACTGAAGTGGACGGCTACACCTTC.

The chain joins TRBV6-2 or TRBV6-3 to TRBJ2-3; TRBD2 agrees at 13 bases. J was trimmed by 5 bases and V by 2 bases; bases with no gene match: 10. Germline values: CDR1 MNHEY, CDR2 SVGEGT. This CDR3 contains 18 residues. The CDR3 DNA reads TGTGCCAGCAGTTACGGACTAGCGGGGGACCGCGCACAAGATACGCAGTATTTT. It encodes CASSYGLAGDRAQDTQYF.

This clonotype was observed a few times. The rearrangement joins TRBV5-4 to TRBJ2-3; 12 bases align to TRBD2. Germline CDR1 SGHNT, CDR2 YYREEE (reference sequence). CDR3 size: 19 residues. V was clipped by 0 bases and J by 2 bases; unmatched bases: 10. For the CDR3, the DNA is TGTGCCAGCAGCTTGGGCCTAGCGGGGGGGCCGTCTATCACAGATACGCAGTATTTT. It yields the protein CASSLGLAGGPSITDTQYF.

This chain links TRBV7-9 with TRBJ2-5; TRBD1 matches 9 bases. V dropped 1 base and J dropped 5; count of bases not matched to a gene: 8. Per the germline V gene, CDR1 is SEHNR and CDR2 is FQNEAQ (reference sequence). CDR3 length: 16 residues. The CDR3 sequence: CASSLVAQGTGETQYF. CDR3 in DNA: TGTGCCAGCAGCTTAGTGGCACAGGGGACAGGGGAGACCCAGTACTTC.

This chain uses TRBV3-1 with TRBJ2-5; D perhaps matches TRBD2 (6 bases). Trimming removed 6 bases from V and 5 bases from J, with 19 bases in between. CDR3 length: 15 amino acids. The germline V gene has CDR1 LGHDT and CDR2 YNNKEL (reference sequence). The CDR3 reads CASRPPDYLGETQYF. The CDR3 bases are TGTGCCAGCAGACCTCCGGACTACCTTGGGGAGACCCAGTACTTC.

This clonotype occurred a few times. The chain uses TRBV29-1 and TRBJ2-1; 7 positions match TRBD1. The CDR3 spans 19 residues. Looked up from germline, CDR1 is SQVTM and CDR2 is ANQGSEA. Trimming cost V 0 bases and J 6 bases; bases outside gene matches: 20. CDR3 protein: CSVEDPLVRQGEVGNEQFF. CDR3 sequence (DNA): TGCAGCGTTGAAGATCCTCTTGTACGACAGGGAGAGGTTGGCAATGAGCAGTTCTTC.

This clonotype was detected once. V is TRBV7-8 and J is TRBJ2-1, with TRBD2 matching 9 bases. The germline V gene has CDR1 SGHVS and CDR2 FQNEAQ. V lost 1 base, J lost 7 bases, and 5 bases stayed unmatched. CDR3 length equals 15 residues. The DNA of the CDR3 is TGTGCCAGCAGCTTAGACGCGGGGGGGCCAAATGAGCAGTTCTTC. Its translation is CASSLDAGGPNEQFF.

This clonotype was detected many times. The genes are TRBV10-3 and TRBJ2-1; TRBD2 matches 8 bases. V lost 2 bases to trimming and J lost 0 bases; unmatched junction nucleotides: 0. CDR3 length: 15 residues. Germline V gives CDR1 ENHRY, CDR2 SYGVKD. The CDR3 region has the DNA TGTGCCATCAGTGAGACTAGCGGCTCCTACAATGAGCAGTTCTTC. It yields the protein CAISETSGSYNEQFF.

The rearrangement uses TRBV10-3 and TRBJ2-7; D is unclear. Trimming pared 2 bases from V and 2 bases from J, leaving 10 bases between. This CDR3 spans 14 amino acids. Germline V gene lookup returns CDR1 ENHRY and CDR2 SYGVKD. The CDR3 is CAISEPPRTYEQYF. The CDR3 DNA is TGTGCCATCAGTGAGCCCCCCAGGACCTACGAGCAGTACTTC.

Many counts were recorded for this clonotype. At one of its ends the junction is not consistent with the germline gene, which may arise from a read error. The chain employs TRBV5-1 and TRBJ2-7, with 7 bases fitting TRBD2. Looked up from germline, CDR1 is SGHRS and CDR2 is YFSETQ. This CDR3 has 14 amino acids. This chain's CDR3 is CASSLGRGSYEQYF. The CDR3 coding sequence is TGTGCCAGCAGCTTGGGGCGGGGGTCCTACGAGCAGTACTTC.

The table lists this clonotype with a few counts. This chain connects TRBV29-1 to TRBJ2-1; possibly TRBD1 or TRBD2 for D (7 bases each). CDR3 length: 15 amino acids. From germline, CDR1 is SQVTM and CDR2 ANQGSEA. Trimming removed 7 bases from V and 5 bases from J, with 21 bases in between. CDR3 DNA sequence: TGCAGCGCTTGGGGGGGGACAGCCTTAAACAATGAGCAGTTCTTC. Translating gives CSAWGGTALNNEQFF.

This clonotype was counted between two and nine times. The chain couples TRBV11-2 to TRBJ2-2, with D possibly matching TRBD1 (6 bases). Germline loops: CDR1 SGHAT, CDR2 FQNNGV. V was clipped by 0 bases and J by 5 bases, with 16 bases between them. The CDR3 is 17 residues long. CDR3 nucleotides: TGTGCCAGCAGCTTAGATCCAACCAGGGGAGAAACCGGGGAGCTGTTTTTT. Amino acids: CASSLDPTRGETGELFF. Complete variable domain (other parts from reference TRBV11-2 and TRBJ2-2): EAGVAQSPRYKIIEKRQSVAFWCNPISGHATLYWYQQILGQGPKLLIQFQNNGVVDDSQLPKDRFSAERLKGVDSTLKIQPAKLEDSAVYLCASSLDPTRGETGELFFGEGSRLTVL.

The chain links TRBV7-8 to TRBJ2-3, with 12 bases matching TRBD1. This CDR3 has 18 amino acids. The V gene end was trimmed by 4 bases and the J gene end by 2 bases; junction bases not matched to a gene: 10. CDR1 and CDR2 from the germline V gene are SGHVS and FQNEAQ. As DNA, the CDR3 is TGTGCCAGCAGCTCCTCCGGGACAGGGGGCCTTTTCACAGATACGCAGTATTTT. This sequence encodes CASSSSGTGGLFTDTQYF.

This clonotype was seen a handful of times. V usage is TRBV29-1 and J usage is TRBJ2-5; D perhaps matches TRBD1 (5 bases). CDR1 and CDR2 (germline): SQVTM, ANQGSEA. V dropped 7 bases and J dropped 7 bases, with 16 bases sitting between them. The CDR3 is 12 residues long. CDR3 region: CSAPDSVGTQYF. The CDR3 DNA reads TGCAGCGCCCCCGACAGTGTGGGGACCCAGTACTTC.